Presented here are 14 T cell receptor beta chains from one specimen sequenced in a study of CD8+CD57+ T cells in acquired aplastic anemia. Patients sequenced had flow cytometry evidence of CD8+CD57+ cell expansion. The study profiled TCR beta VDJ and CDR3 using genomic DNA as template. TCRdb reprocessed the reads with MiXCR, giving one entry per CDR3 protein. The sample records 450,000 to 600,000 distinct CDR3 sequences, about a third being singletons. Specimen: sorted CD4+, CD8+, or CD8+CD57+ T cells (not recorded which) from PBMCs. These TCRs come from a human donor with aplastic anemia.

This clonotype has just a few counts. V is TRBV7-6 and J is TRBJ1-4; no firm D call. The germline CDR1 and CDR2 sequences are SGHVS and FNYEAQ. V dropped 5 bases and J dropped 3 bases, with 10 bases sitting between them. There are 14 residues in the CDR3. This CDR3 is CASSLASSNEKLFF. CDR3 DNA sequence: TGTGCCAGCAGCCTCGCGTCCTCTAATGAAAAACTGTTTTTT.

This clonotype was counted many times. The chain links TRBV29-1 to TRBJ2-6; D gene ambiguous. There are 14 residues in the CDR3. The V gene's germline CDR1 is SQVTM and CDR2 ANQGSEA. V lost 4 bases to trimming and J lost 1 base, with 8 bases between them. This CDR3 is CSVVLSSGANVLTF. In DNA, the CDR3 is TGCAGCGTTGTGTTGTCTTCTGGGGCCAACGTCCTGACTTTC.

The chain combines TRBV2 with TRBJ2-1; tentatively, D is TRBD1 (5 bases). V lost 1 base and J 9 bases, leaving 10 bases between the germline ends. CDR3 length equals 13 residues. Germline lookup yields CDR1 SNHLY and CDR2 FYNNEI. CDR3 amino acids: CASSEGRVGEQFF. The CDR3 nucleotides read TGTGCCAGCAGTGAAGGCAGGGTGGGTGAGCAGTTCTTC.

This clonotype came up once. It may be a read error: a sequence one base away is much more abundant. The chain couples TRBV19 to TRBJ2-3; D is unclear. CDR1 is LNHDA, CDR2 SQIVND, per germline (reference sequence). The CDR3 contains 15 residues. CDR3 coding DNA: TGTGCCAGTAGTAAGAGCCGGGCCAGCACAGATACGCAGTGTTTT. Encoded protein: CASSKSRASTDTQCF. Filled out from reference TRBV19 and TRBJ2-3, the complete variable domain reads DGGITQSPKYLFRKEGQNVTLSCEQNLNHDAMYWYRQDPGQGLRLIYYSQIVNDFQKGDIAEGYSVSREKKESFPLTVTSAQKNPTAFYLCASSKSRASTDTQCFGPGTRLTVL.

This clonotype came up a few times. This sequence joins TRBV5-8 and TRBJ2-5; TRBD2 matches 8 bases. The CDR3 length is 16 residues. Germline CDR1 is SGHTS and CDR2 is YDEGEE. The V and J ends lost 4 bases and 5 bases, in that order; junction bases with no gene match: 13. CDR3 DNA sequence: TGTGCCAGCAGCGCCGGGGGGGGACTGGCGTCGGAGACCCAGTACTTC. This sequence encodes CASSAGGGLASETQYF.

V and J are TRBV2 and TRBJ1-6, with 10 bases lining up with TRBD1. The CDR3 is 14 residues long. Germline CDR1 and CDR2: SNHLY and FYNNEI. Trimming removed 6 bases from V and 9 bases from J; junction bases left unmatched: 5. The CDR3 region has the DNA TGTGCCAGCAGAGCCGGGACAGGGGTTTCACCCCTCCACTTT. It codes for CASRAGTGVSPLHF.

In its sample, this clonotype was seen once. It may be a read error: a sequence one base away is much more abundant. The genes are TRBV7-9 and TRBJ2-5, with no clear D. Trimming left V 4 bases short and J 5 bases short, with 14 bases between. Looked up from germline, CDR1 is SEHNR and CDR2 is FQNEAQ (reference sequence). CDR3 length: 14 residues. The chain's CDR3 is CASSSSELGETQYF. Written as DNA, the CDR3 is TGTGCCAGCAGCTCTTCCGAGCTGGGGGAGACCCAGTACTTC.

This clonotype was counted a few times. In nucleotides, the CDR3 is TGTGCCAGCAGCTCGGACAGGGTTGAGACCCAGTACTTC. Its protein product is CASSSDRVETQYF. The V gene is TRBV7-2, the J gene TRBJ2-5; TRBD1 agrees at 8 bases. This CDR3 comprises 13 residues. From germline, CDR1 is SGHTA and CDR2 FQGNSA. Trimming at V came to 4 bases and at J to 5 bases, leaving 3 bases not matched to a gene.

The chain couples TRBV19 to TRBJ2-7, with D perhaps matching TRBD2 (6 bases). CDR3 length: 18 residues. V lost 3 bases, J lost 2 bases, and 23 bases lay in between. Germline CDR1 is LNHDA and CDR2 is SQIVND (reference sequence). This chain's CDR3 is CASSIALLRGTYPYEQYF. DNA of the CDR3: TGTGCCAGTAGTATTGCCCTCCTTCGCGGGACTTACCCCTACGAGCAGTACTTC.

This clonotype was seen many times. One end of the junction varies from germline; a read error may be responsible. CDR3 nucleotide sequence: TGTGCCAGCAGTGGGGGCAGGGGGGAATTTATGCACTTC. Protein product: CASSGGRGEFMHF. The J gene is TRBJ2-5, the V gene TRBV2, with D tentatively TRBD1 (7 bases). This CDR3 has 13 amino acids. Germline assignment: CDR1 SNHLY and CDR2 FYNNEI.

This clonotype was seen many times. For the CDR3, the DNA is TGCAGTGCTAGAGATCTGAAGGGGGACAATCAGCCCCAGCATTTT. Translation: CSARDLKGDNQPQHF. The chain recombines TRBV20-1 with TRBJ1-5, with D possibly being TRBD1 (6 bases). With 0 bases removed from V and 3 bases from J, the gap between germline ends came to 12 bases. The CDR3 has 15 amino acids. In germline, CDR1 is DFQATT, CDR2 SNEGSKA (reference sequence).

The rearrangement joins TRBV29-1 to TRBJ2-7; no firm D call. This CDR3 region has 15 residues. Germline CDR1 reads SQVTM; CDR2 reads ANQGSEA. The V gene lost 1 base and the J gene lost 0 bases, with 13 bases spanning the gap. The CDR3 DNA reads as TGCAGCGTTGAAGTCCCAGCTTATCGCTCCTACGAGCAGTACTTC. As protein: CSVEVPAYRSYEQYF.

This chain connects TRBV20-1 to TRBJ2-1; 7 positions match TRBD2. Looked up from germline, CDR1 is DFQATT and CDR2 is SNEGSKA (reference sequence). Germline trimming cut 3 bases from V and 0 bases from J; bases unmatched to any gene: 8. The CDR3 is 16 residues long. The CDR3 is CSARASGAISYNEQFF. The DNA of the CDR3 is TGCAGTGCTAGGGCAAGCGGGGCCATCTCCTACAATGAGCAGTTCTTC.

V gene TRBV6-2 or TRBV6-3 combines with J gene TRBJ2-1; D might be TRBD2 (5 bases). CDR3 length: 14 residues. The ends were cut back, 3 bases at V and 6 bases at J, with 12 bases in the middle. Germline V gives CDR1 MNHEY, CDR2 SVGEGT. The CDR3 DNA is TGTGCCAGCAGTTATACCTCCCGGGGCAATGAGCAGTTCTTC. Translating it yields CASSYTSRGNEQFF.